What follows is one T cell receptor (beta chain) and its context. These data belong to a study of blood T cell repertoires in COVID-19. The germline CDR1 and CDR2 sequences are MNHEY and SVGAGI. V was pared by 6 bases and J by 6 bases, with 17 bases between. The CDR3 loop spans 15 amino acids. Repertoires were generated with immunoSEQ multiplex PCR, while TCRdb's copy carries only in-frame clones and drops some. This table has approximately 260,000 clones, roughly 86% appearing once. Categorization into cohorts depended on clinical history that participants reported. The rearrangement links TRBV6-5 to TRBJ2-2; D perhaps matches TRBD2 (6 bases). Sequencing input: PBMCs or T cells enriched from blood (not recorded which). The receptor was derived from a woman aged 40 to 50 with acute COVID-19. The CDR3 bases are TGTGCCAGCAGAGCCGGGACTTCCAATTCCGGGGAGCTGTTTTTT. Its protein is CASRAGTSNSGELFF.